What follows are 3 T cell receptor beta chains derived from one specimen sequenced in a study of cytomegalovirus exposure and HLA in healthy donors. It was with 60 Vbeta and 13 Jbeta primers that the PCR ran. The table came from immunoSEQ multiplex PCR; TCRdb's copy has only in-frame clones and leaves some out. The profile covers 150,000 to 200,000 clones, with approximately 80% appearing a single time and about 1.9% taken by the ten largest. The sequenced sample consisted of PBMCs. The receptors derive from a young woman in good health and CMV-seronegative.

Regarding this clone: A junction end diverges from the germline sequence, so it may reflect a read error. The CDR3 DNA sequence: TGTTCCAGCAGCCACCAGGGAGGGCCCACTAATGAAAAACTGTTTTTT. This sequence encodes CSSSHQGGPTNEKLFF. V and J are TRBV7-9 and TRBJ1-4; the D gene is possibly TRBD1 (5 bases). From germline, CDR1 is SEHNR and CDR2 FQNEAQ (reference sequence). This CDR3 is 16 amino acids long.

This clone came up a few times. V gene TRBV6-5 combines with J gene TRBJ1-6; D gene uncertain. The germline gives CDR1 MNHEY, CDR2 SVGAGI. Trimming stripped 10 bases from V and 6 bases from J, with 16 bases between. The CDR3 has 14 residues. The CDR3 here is CATLSERTNSPLHF. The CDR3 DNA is TGTGCCACCCTGTCCGAGCGGACTAATTCACCCCTCCACTTT.

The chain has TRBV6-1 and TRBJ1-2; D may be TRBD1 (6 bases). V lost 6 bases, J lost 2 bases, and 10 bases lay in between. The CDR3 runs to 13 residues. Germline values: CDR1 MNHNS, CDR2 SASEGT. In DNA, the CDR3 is TGTGCCAGCAGGCAGGGGTTAAACTATGGCTACACCTTC. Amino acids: CASRQGLNYGYTF.